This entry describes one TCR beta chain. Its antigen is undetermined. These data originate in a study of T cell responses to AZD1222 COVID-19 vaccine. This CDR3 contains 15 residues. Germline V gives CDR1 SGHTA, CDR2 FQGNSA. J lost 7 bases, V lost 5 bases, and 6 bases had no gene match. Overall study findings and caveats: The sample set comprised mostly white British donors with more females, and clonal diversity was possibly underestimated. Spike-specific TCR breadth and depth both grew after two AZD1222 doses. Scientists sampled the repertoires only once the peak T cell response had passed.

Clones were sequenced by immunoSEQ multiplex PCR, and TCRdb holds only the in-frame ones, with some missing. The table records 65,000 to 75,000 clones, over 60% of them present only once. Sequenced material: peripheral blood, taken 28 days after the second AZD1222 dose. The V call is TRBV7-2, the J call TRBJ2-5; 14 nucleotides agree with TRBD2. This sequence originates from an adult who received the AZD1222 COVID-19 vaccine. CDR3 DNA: TGTGCCAGCAGCCAGACTAGCGGGGGGGCAGGGACCCAGTACTTC. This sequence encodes CASSQTSGGAGTQYF.